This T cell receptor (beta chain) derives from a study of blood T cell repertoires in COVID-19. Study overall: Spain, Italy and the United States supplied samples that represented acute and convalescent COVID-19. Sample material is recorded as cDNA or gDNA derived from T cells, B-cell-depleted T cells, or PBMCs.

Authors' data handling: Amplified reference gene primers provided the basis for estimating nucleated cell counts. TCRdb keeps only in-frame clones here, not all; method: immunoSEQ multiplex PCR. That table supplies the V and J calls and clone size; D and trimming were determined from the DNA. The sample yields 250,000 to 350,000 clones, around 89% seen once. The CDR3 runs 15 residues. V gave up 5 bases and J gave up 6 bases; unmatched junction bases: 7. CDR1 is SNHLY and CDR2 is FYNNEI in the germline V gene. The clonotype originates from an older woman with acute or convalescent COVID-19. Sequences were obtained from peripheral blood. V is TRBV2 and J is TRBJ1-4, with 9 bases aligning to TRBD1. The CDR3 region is CASSSTGGDDEKLFF. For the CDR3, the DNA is TGTGCCAGCAGTTCCACAGGGGGCGATGATGAAAAACTGTTTTTT.